The following is a TCR beta chain sequence with its context. Its antigen is unidentified. This record belongs to a study of shared clonotypes between healthy human individuals. Study as a whole: CD4 naive and memory got three plates each, CD8 naive two, CD8 memory one.

CD45RO-negative CD8 cells positively selected for CCR7 made up the naive population, which excluded terminally differentiated effector memory CD45RA+ cells. Nashville, Tennessee was home to all donors, who were Caucasian adults. Study-wide results and limits: Estimated richness was generally greater in naive than memory subsets. Sharing of clonotypes among donors was expected to vary with sequencing depth.

Trimming removed 5 bases from V and 0 bases from J, with 16 bases in between. The CDR3 runs 16 residues. Germline V gives CDR1 LNHDA, CDR2 SQIVND (reference sequence). The table came from immunoSEQ multiplex PCR; TCRdb's copy has only in-frame clones and leaves some out. This sample carries approximately 1.9 million clones, just over 90% of them seen once, and the ten largest clones take roughly 1.7%. This clonotype was sampled from a man aged 18 to 29 in good health. Some clones in this sample may be carry-over from other donors' samples. The genes are TRBV19 and TRBJ1-1; weak D call: TRBD1 (6 bases). Sequenced: naive CD8+ T cells from PBMCs. CDR3 sequence reads: CASSQEWGHMNTEAFF. CDR3 nucleotide sequence: TGTGCCAGTAGTCAGGAATGGGGGCACATGAACACTGAAGCTTTCTTT.